What follows are 31 T cell receptor beta chains derived from one specimen sequenced in a study of blood T cell repertoires in COVID-19. Using immunoSEQ multiplex PCR, the repertoire was profiled, and TCRdb retains in-frame clones only, with some absent. The repertoire holds 120,000 or so clones, with roughly 87% as singletons. Sequencing was done on a sample of peripheral blood. All receptors derive from a man older than 75 with active or convalescent COVID-19.

This chain joins TRBV28 and TRBJ1-2; D is uncertain. Germline-derived CDR1 and CDR2 are MDHEN and SYDVKM. The V end was cut by 3 bases, the J end by 4 bases, with 6 bases between. CDR3 length: 12 amino acids. CDR3 sequence (DNA): TGTGCCAGCAGTTTCGGTGGCTATGGCTACACCTTC. It codes for CASSFGGYGYTF.

The gene calls are TRBV3-1 (or the pseudogene TRBV3-2) and TRBJ2-1; D is undetermined. Germline CDR1 is LGHDT and CDR2 is YNNKEL (reference sequence). The CDR3 is 14 residues long. Trimming cost V 0 bases and J 4 bases, with 7 bases left between them. This chain's CDR3 is CASSQESVYNEQFF. For the CDR3, the DNA is TGTGCCAGCAGCCAAGAGTCGGTATACAATGAGCAGTTCTTC.

V and J are TRBV24-1 and TRBJ1-4; unclear D gene. Trimming left V 2 bases short and J 7 bases short, with 7 bases between. Per the germline V gene, CDR1 is KGHDR and CDR2 is SFDVKD. The CDR3 is made up of 13 amino acids. The CDR3 nucleotides are TGTGCCACCAGTGATTGGAGTGGTGAAAAACTGTTTTTT. As protein: CATSDWSGEKLFF.

CDR3 coding DNA: TGTGCCAGTAGGGGCCTTGGTGCTTCACCCCTCCACTTT. Translation: CASRGLGASPLHF. This chain joins TRBV19 and TRBJ1-6; D is undetermined. From germline, CDR1 is LNHDA and CDR2 SQIVND (reference sequence). The CDR3 contains 13 residues. The V end was cut by 6 bases, the J end by 9 bases, with 12 bases between. Combining the CDR3 with reference TRBV19 and TRBJ1-6 gives the whole variable domain DGGITQSPKYLFRKEGQNVTLSCEQNLNHDAMYWYRQDPGQGLRLIYYSQIVNDFQKGDIAEGYSVSREKKESFPLTVTSAQKNPTAFYLCASRGLGASPLHFGNGTRLTVT.

The J gene is TRBJ1-2, the V gene TRBV7-2; the match to TRBD1 covers 7 bases. CDR3 length: 13 amino acids. Germline lookup yields CDR1 SGHTA and CDR2 FQGNSA. V shed 5 bases and J 4 bases; nucleotides not matched to a gene: 4. In DNA form, the CDR3 reads TGTGCCAGCAGCACTACAGGGGCCTATGGCTACACCTTC. This codes for CASSTTGAYGYTF.

This chain connects TRBV29-1 to TRBJ2-3; 8 bases agree with TRBD1. V trimming: 7 bases; J trimming: 4 bases; junction bases outside the gene matches: 10. This CDR3 is built from 14 residues. CDR1 and CDR2 from the germline V gene are SQVTM and ANQGSEA. CDR3 loop: CSAGGRGPADTQYF. In DNA, the CDR3 is TGCAGCGCTGGGGGCAGGGGGCCTGCAGATACGCAGTATTTT.

The chain links TRBV10-3 to TRBJ2-1; 8 positions agree with TRBD2. V lost 0 bases to trimming and J lost 5 bases; unmatched junction nucleotides: 6. The CDR3 loop spans 16 amino acids. Germline V gene lookup returns CDR1 ENHRY and CDR2 SYGVKD. Here the CDR3 DNA reads TGTGCCATCAGTGAGTCGGGGCGGGGGGCCGACAATGAGCAGTTCTTC. As protein: CAISESGRGADNEQFF.

The chain carries TRBV5-1 and TRBJ2-7, with D possibly TRBD2 on 6 matching bases. Germline CDR1 and CDR2: SGHRS and YFSETQ. V lost 4 bases and J 3 bases, leaving 14 bases between the germline ends. There are 14 residues in the CDR3. The CDR3 DNA follows: TGCGCCAGCAGCCTCCCGGGACTTTACTACGAGCAGTACTTC. It yields the protein CASSLPGLYYEQYF.

CDR3 loop: CASSLVAVTYGYTF. CDR3 in DNA: TGTGCCAGCAGCTTAGTAGCCGTGACCTATGGCTACACCTTC. The V and J genes are TRBV7-9 and TRBJ1-2; D is unclear. The CDR3 contains 14 residues. V lost 1 base and J lost 4, with 10 bases in between. Germline assignment: CDR1 SEHNR and CDR2 FQNEAQ (reference sequence).

This chain joins TRBV19 and TRBJ1-1, with a possible D match to TRBD1 (5 bases). Trimming shortened V by 6 bases and J by 1 base, and 12 bases separated the two germline ends. Germline values: CDR1 LNHDA, CDR2 SQIVND (reference sequence). There are 14 residues in the CDR3. The CDR3 sequence is CASRAGPTNTEAFF. The CDR3 nucleotides read TGTGCCAGTAGGGCGGGACCCACGAACACTGAAGCTTTCTTT. The full variable domain, completed using reference TRBV19 and TRBJ1-1, is DGGITQSPKYLFRKEGQNVTLSCEQNLNHDAMYWYRQDPGQGLRLIYYSQIVNDFQKGDIAEGYSVSREKKESFPLTVTSAQKNPTAFYLCASRAGPTNTEAFFGQGTRLTVV.

V and J are TRBV12-3 or TRBV12-4 and TRBJ2-7, with no clear D. With 3 bases removed from V and 3 bases from J, the gap between germline ends came to 3 bases. This CDR3 has 11 residues. As DNA, the CDR3 is TGTGCCAGCAGTTTCAACTACGAGCAGTACTTC. Amino acid sequence: CASSFNYEQYF.

The rearrangement links TRBV11-2 to TRBJ1-1; no definite D call. With 5 bases removed from V and 10 bases from J, the gap between germline ends came to 11 bases. Germline V gene lookup returns CDR1 SGHAT and CDR2 FQNNGV. CDR3 length: 11 residues. The CDR3 nucleotides read TGTGCCAGCAGCCCCGTGGCGGGAGCTTTCTTT. It translates to CASSPVAGAFF.

Here the CDR3 DNA reads TGTGCCAGCAGTTTGGGTCGAGGCTCCTATAATTCACCCCTCCACTTT. This gives the protein CASSLGRGSYNSPLHF. This chain joins TRBV28 and TRBJ1-6; D not resolved. The CDR3 has 16 amino acids. The germline V gene has CDR1 MDHEN and CDR2 SYDVKM. V shed 3 bases and J shed 0 bases, with 9 bases lying between them.

The V call is TRBV10-2, the J call TRBJ1-3, with D perhaps matching TRBD1 (5 bases). V was pared by 5 bases and J by 0 bases, with 17 bases between. The V gene's germline CDR1 is WSHSY and CDR2 SAAADI. This CDR3 has 17 residues. CDR3 loop: CASSPPKTGLSGNTIYF. The CDR3 DNA sequence: TGCGCCAGCAGTCCTCCCAAAACAGGCCTCTCTGGAAACACCATATATTTT.

The J gene is TRBJ2-1, the V gene TRBV2; D remains unclear. The germline gives CDR1 SNHLY, CDR2 FYNNEI. The ends were cut back, 9 bases at V and 0 bases at J, with 9 bases in the middle. The CDR3 loop spans 13 amino acids. In nucleotides, the CDR3 is TGTGCCAGTGGGCCGAGCTCCTACAATGAGCAGTTCTTC. This encodes CASGPSSYNEQFF.

This clone was detected once. The chain carries TRBV6-1 and TRBJ2-5; unclear D gene. Germline loops: CDR1 MNHNS, CDR2 SASEGT. With 3 bases removed from V and 1 base from J, the gap between germline ends came to 9 bases. The CDR3 is 14 amino acids. This CDR3 reads CASSEGSLQETQYF. The CDR3 DNA follows: TGTGCCAGCAGTGAGGGCAGCCTCCAAGAGACCCAGTACTTC.

The chain links TRBV19 to TRBJ1-5, with 7 bases aligning to TRBD1. Germline values: CDR1 LNHDA, CDR2 SQIVND (reference sequence). The junction had 6 bases not matched to a gene; V was cut back by 4 bases and J by 3 bases. CDR3 length equals 15 residues. The CDR3: CASSTDRAPNQPQHF. DNA of the CDR3: TGTGCCAGTAGTACCGACAGGGCTCCCAATCAGCCCCAGCATTTT.

This rearrangement joins TRBV24-1 to TRBJ2-1; 12 bases are a match to TRBD2. Germline trimming cut 3 bases from V and 8 bases from J; bases unmatched to any gene: 10. Per germline, CDR1 KGHDR and CDR2 SFDVKD. The CDR3 has 17 amino acids. CDR3 residues: CATSDPRGLAGGHEQFF. Here the CDR3 DNA reads TGTGCCACCAGTGATCCGCGGGGTCTAGCGGGGGGGCATGAGCAGTTCTTC.

V gene TRBV4-2 combines with J gene TRBJ2-7; a weak D match, TRBD2 (6 bases). From germline, CDR1 is LGHNA and CDR2 YNFKEQ. The CDR3 is made up of 14 amino acids. V gave up 4 bases and J gave up 6 bases, with 16 bases separating them. DNA of the CDR3: TGTGCCAGCAGCCGTCCTGGGGGGTTGGGCGAGCAGTACTTC. Its protein is CASSRPGGLGEQYF.

The V gene is TRBV10-3, the J gene TRBJ2-5; 10 bases align to TRBD2. Germline CDR1 is ENHRY and CDR2 is SYGVKD. V lost 3 bases to trimming and J lost 5 bases; unmatched junction nucleotides: 9. This CDR3 comprises 16 residues. CDR3 in DNA: TGTGCCATCAGTGAAGGAGCTAGCGGGAGTAGTGAGACCCAGTACTTC. The encoded protein is CAISEGASGSSETQYF.

J is TRBJ1-5 and V is TRBV24-1; 7 nucleotides agree with TRBD1. CDR1 is KGHDR and CDR2 is SFDVKD in the germline V gene. V lost 3 bases and J lost 4; bases outside the gene matches: 8. The length of the CDR3 is 16 residues. CDR3 bases: TGTGCCACCAGTGATCCCAGACAGGGCGGGAATCAGCCCCAGCATTTT. It encodes CATSDPRQGGNQPQHF.

This chain connects TRBV4-1 to TRBJ1-2, with 9 bases identical to TRBD1. In germline, CDR1 is MGHRA, CDR2 YSYEKL. The trim removed 0 bases at V and 4 bases at J, leaving 6 bases unmatched. CDR3 length equals 16 residues. The CDR3 sequence: CASSQDRTGAIYGYTF. CDR3 in DNA: TGCGCCAGCAGCCAAGATAGGACAGGGGCGATCTATGGCTACACCTTC.

J is TRBJ2-3 and V is TRBV5-1; the match to TRBD2 covers 9 bases. The CDR3 is 17 residues long. The J segment lost 4 bases and the V segment lost 0 bases, leaving 9 bases of the junction unmatched. CDR1 is SGHRS, CDR2 YFSETQ, per germline. This CDR3 is CASSLGPAGGRADTQYF. In DNA, the CDR3 is TGCGCCAGCAGCTTGGGTCCAGCGGGGGGACGGGCAGATACGCAGTATTTT.

The J gene is TRBJ2-7, the V gene TRBV6-2 or TRBV6-3; 11 positions match TRBD2. This CDR3 contains 16 residues. V shed 3 bases, J shed 9 bases, and the junction held 13 bases outside the gene matches. Germline assignment: CDR1 MNHEY and CDR2 SVGEGT. The CDR3 sequence is CASSYGLTSGIVVQYF. The CDR3 DNA is TGTGCCAGCAGTTATGGTTTGACTAGCGGGATAGTGGTGCAGTACTTC.

This clone was counted a single time. This chain connects TRBV7-2 to TRBJ2-7, with 10 positions matching TRBD2. The germline V gene encodes CDR1 SGHTA and CDR2 FQGNSA. The CDR3 runs to 16 residues. Trimming cost V 3 bases and J 5 bases; bases outside gene matches: 10. The CDR3 coding sequence is TGTGCCAGCAGCTTTTCTAGCGGGAGAGGGGTTCACGAGCAGTACTTC. This encodes CASSFSSGRGVHEQYF.

The V gene is TRBV9, the J gene TRBJ2-3, with 13 bases aligning to TRBD2. CDR3 length: 17 residues. Germline CDR1 SGDLS, CDR2 YYNGEE. Germline trimming cut 4 bases from V and 2 bases from J; bases unmatched to any gene: 7. In nucleotides, the CDR3 is TGTGCCAGCAGCCCCCGGACTAGCGGGGGATTCACAGATACGCAGTATTTT. This sequence encodes CASSPRTSGGFTDTQYF.

The V gene is TRBV18, the J gene TRBJ1-6; 8 positions agree with TRBD1. The CDR3 totals 17 residues. After removal of 2 bases from V and 8 bases from J, the junction contained 11 bases not matched to a gene. Germline assignment: CDR1 KGHSH and CDR2 LQKENI. For the CDR3, the DNA is TGTGCCAGCTCACCAGTCTCTGGGACAGGACGACATTCACCCCTCCACTTT. Amino acids: CASSPVSGTGRHSPLHF.

The V and J genes are TRBV7-9 and TRBJ2-3, with a possible D match to TRBD1 (6 bases). The ends were cut back, 5 bases at V and 2 bases at J, with 11 bases in the middle. Germline assignment: CDR1 SEHNR and CDR2 FQNEAQ (reference sequence). This CDR3 comprises 14 residues. CDR3 amino acids: CASSPDRTTDTQYF. CDR3 DNA: TGTGCCAGCAGCCCCGACAGGACCACAGATACGCAGTATTTT.

This clone was detected only a few times. This chain uses TRBV5-1 with TRBJ1-1; 8 bases align to TRBD1. The germline gives CDR1 SGHRS, CDR2 YFSETQ. V lost 4 bases, J lost 5 bases, and 7 bases stayed unmatched. The length of the CDR3 is 14 residues. CDR3: CASSLQDRVTEAFF. The CDR3 region has the DNA TGCGCCAGCAGCCTACAGGACAGGGTGACTGAAGCTTTCTTT.

This chain connects TRBV30 to TRBJ1-2; no reliable D call. Trimming shortened V by 4 bases and J by 6 bases, and 12 bases separated the two germline ends. CDR1 is GTSNPN and CDR2 is SVGIG in the germline V gene (reference sequence). The CDR3 contains 12 residues. CDR3 bases: TGTGCCTGGAATACGCGTGTTGATGGCTACACCTTC. This gives the protein CAWNTRVDGYTF.

The rearrangement uses TRBV5-1 and TRBJ2-1, with D perhaps matching TRBD2 (5 bases). V was pared by 0 bases and J by 3 bases, with 10 bases between. Germline-derived CDR1 and CDR2 are SGHRS and YFSETQ. The CDR3 totals 15 residues. In DNA, the CDR3 is TGCGCCAGCAGCTTGGAGGCTAGCAACTACAATGAGCAGTTCTTC. Protein: CASSLEASNYNEQFF. The full variable domain, completed using reference TRBV5-1 and TRBJ2-1, is KAGVTQTPRYLIKTRGQQVTLSCSPISGHRSVSWYQQTPGQGLQFLFEYFSETQRNKGNFPGRFSGRQFSNSRSEMNVSTLELGDSALYLCASSLEASNYNEQFFGPGTRLTVL.